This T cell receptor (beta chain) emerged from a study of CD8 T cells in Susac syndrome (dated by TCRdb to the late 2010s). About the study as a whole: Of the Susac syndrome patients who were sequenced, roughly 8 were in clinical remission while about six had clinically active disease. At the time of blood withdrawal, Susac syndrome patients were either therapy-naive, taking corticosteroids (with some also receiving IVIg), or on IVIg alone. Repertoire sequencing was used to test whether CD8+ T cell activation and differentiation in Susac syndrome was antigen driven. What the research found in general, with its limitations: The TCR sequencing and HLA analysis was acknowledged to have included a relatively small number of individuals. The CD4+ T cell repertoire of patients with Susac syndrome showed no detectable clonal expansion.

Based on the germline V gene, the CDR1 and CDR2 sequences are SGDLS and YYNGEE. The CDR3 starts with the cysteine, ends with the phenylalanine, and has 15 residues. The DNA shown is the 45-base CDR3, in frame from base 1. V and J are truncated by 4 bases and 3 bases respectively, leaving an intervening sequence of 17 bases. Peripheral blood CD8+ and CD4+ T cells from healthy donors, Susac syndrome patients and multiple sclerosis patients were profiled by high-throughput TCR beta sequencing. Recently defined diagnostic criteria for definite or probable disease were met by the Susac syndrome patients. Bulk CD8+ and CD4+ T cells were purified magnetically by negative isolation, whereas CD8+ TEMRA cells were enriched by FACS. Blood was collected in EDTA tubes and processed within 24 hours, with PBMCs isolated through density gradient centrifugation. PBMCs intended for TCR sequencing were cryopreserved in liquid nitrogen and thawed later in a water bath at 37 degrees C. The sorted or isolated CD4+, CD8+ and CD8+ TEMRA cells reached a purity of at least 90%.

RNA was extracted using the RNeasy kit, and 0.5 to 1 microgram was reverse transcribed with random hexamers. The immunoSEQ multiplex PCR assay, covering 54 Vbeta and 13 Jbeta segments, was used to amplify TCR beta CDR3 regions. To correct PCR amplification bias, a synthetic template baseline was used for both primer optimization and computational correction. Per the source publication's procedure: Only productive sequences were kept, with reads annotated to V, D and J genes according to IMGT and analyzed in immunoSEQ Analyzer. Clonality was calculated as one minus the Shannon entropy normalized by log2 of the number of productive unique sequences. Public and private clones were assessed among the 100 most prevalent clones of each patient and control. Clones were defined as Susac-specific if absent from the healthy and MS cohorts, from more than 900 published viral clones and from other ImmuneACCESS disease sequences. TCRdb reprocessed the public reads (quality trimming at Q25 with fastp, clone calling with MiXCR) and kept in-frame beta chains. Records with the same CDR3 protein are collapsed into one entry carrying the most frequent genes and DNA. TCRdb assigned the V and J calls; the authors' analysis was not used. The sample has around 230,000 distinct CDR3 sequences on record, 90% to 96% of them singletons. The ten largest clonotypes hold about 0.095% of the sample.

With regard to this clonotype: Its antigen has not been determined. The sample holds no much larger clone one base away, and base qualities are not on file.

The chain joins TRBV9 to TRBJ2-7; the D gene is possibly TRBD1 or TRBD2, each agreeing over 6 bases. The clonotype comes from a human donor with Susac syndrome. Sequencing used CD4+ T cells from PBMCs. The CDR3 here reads CASSPRPGASYEQYF. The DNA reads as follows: TGTGCCAGCAGCCCTAGACCGGGGGCAAGCTACGAGCAGTACTTC.